This T cell receptor (beta chain) was documented in a study of OX40 agonist ivuxolimab in advanced cancers. Whole-study results and caveats: The CD4+ and CD8+ T cells in the blood had expanded clonally by week 6 at 0.1 to 3.0 mg/kg.

From germline, CDR1 is MGHDK and CDR2 SYGVNS. This CDR3 contains 17 residues. The V and J ends lost 0 bases and 4 bases respectively, with 17 bases between them. Method: immunoSEQ multiplex PCR; TCRdb's copy keeps in-frame clones and lacks some. The table has roughly 110,000 clones, approximately 90% seen once. With regard to this clone: Its target is not known.

The sample here was CD4+ or CD8+ T cells sorted from blood, taken in a trial of the OX40 agonist ivuxolimab. The V and J genes are TRBV25-1 and TRBJ2-3; D assignment may be TRBD1 or TRBD2 (5 bases each). The sequence was obtained from an adult with an advanced solid tumor such as melanoma, head and neck, liver or kidney cancer. CDR3 DNA: TGTGCCAGCAGTGAATACGTCGCAGGGACGGGCGCAGATACGCAGTATTTT. Protein product: CASSEYVAGTGADTQYF.